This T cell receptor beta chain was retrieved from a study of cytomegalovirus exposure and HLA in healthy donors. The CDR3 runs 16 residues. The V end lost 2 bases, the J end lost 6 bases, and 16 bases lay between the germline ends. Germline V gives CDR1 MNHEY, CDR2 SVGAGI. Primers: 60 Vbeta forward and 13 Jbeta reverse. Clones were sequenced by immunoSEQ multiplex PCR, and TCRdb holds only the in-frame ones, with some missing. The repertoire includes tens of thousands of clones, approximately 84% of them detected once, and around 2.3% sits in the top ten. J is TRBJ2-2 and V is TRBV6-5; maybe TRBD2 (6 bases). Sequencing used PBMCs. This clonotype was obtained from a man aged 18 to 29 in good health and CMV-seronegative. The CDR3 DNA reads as TGTGCCAGCAGTTACCTTCTGACTAGTCAACCCGGGGAGCTGTTTTTT. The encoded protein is CASSYLLTSQPGELFF.